What follows is one T cell receptor beta chain and its context. Its antigen remains unknown. The data originate from a study of shared clonotypes between healthy human individuals. Study-level points and caveats: Clonotypes which were not shared had lower generation probabilities than clonotypes that all four donors shared.

Donation came from healthy HIV-negative adults that had no recent acute infections or vaccinations. Researchers partitioned CD4+ cells into CD45RA+ naive and CD45RA-negative memory subsets. CDR3 length: 14 residues. Germline V gives CDR1 MNHNS, CDR2 SASEGT. The V and J ends lost 5 bases and 2 bases, in that order; junction bases with no gene match: 6. Assay: immunoSEQ multiplex PCR; the TCRdb copy retains only in-frame clones and omits some. The table shows fewer than 1.8 million clones, with about 98.5% occurring only once. This chain connects TRBV6-1 to TRBJ2-7, with 7 bases matching TRBD1. This TCR derives from a man aged 25-45 years in good health. Sequenced sample: naive CD4+ T cells sorted from blood. Regarding subset: CD45RA+ positively selected. The CDR3 here is CASSLRQGPYEQYF. The CDR3 DNA reads TGTGCCAGCAGTCTTCGACAGGGCCCCTACGAGCAGTACTTC.